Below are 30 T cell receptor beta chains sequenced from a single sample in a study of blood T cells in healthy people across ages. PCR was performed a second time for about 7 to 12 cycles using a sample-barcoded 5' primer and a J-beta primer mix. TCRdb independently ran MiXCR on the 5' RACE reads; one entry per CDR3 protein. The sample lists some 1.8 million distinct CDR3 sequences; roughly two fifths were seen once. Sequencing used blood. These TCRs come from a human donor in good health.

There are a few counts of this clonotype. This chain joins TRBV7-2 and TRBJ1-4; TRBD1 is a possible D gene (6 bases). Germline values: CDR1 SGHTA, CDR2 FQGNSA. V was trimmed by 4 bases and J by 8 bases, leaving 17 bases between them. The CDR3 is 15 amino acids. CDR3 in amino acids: CASSSQGLPGEKLFF. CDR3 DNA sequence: TGTGCCAGCAGCTCTCAGGGGTTACCAGGGGAAAAACTGTTTTTT.

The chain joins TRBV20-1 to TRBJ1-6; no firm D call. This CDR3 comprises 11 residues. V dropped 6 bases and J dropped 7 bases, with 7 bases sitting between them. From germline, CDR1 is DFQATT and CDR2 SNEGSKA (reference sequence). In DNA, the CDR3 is TGCAGTGCCGAAAGGAATTCACCCCTCCACTTT. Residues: CSAERNSPLHF.

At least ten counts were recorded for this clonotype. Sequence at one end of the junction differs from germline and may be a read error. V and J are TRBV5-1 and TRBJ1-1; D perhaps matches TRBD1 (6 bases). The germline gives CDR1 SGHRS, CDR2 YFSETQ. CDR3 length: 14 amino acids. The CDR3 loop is CASSLGGTNTEAFF. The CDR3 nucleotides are TGTGCCAGCAGCTTAGGGGGGACTAACACTGAAGCTTTCTTT.

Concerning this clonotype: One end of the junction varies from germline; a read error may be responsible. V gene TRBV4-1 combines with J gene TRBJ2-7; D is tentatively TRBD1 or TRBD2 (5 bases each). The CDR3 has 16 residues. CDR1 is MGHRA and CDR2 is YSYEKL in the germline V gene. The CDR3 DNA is TGCGCCAGCAGCCAAGAAGTCGGGGCAAGCTCCTGCGAGCAGTACTTC. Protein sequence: CASSQEVGASSCEQYF.

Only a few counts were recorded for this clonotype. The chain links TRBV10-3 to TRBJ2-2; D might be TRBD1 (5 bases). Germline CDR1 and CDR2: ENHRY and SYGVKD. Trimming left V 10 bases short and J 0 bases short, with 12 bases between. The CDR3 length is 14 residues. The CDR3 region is CATNRGTNTGELFF. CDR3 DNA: TGTGCCACTAATAGGGGAACGAACACCGGGGAGCTGTTTTTT.

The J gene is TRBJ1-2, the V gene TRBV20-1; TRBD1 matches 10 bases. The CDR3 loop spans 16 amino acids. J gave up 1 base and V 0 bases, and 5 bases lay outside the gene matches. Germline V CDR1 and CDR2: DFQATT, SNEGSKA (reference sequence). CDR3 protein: CSARETGTGDNYGYTF. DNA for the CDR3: TGCAGTGCTAGAGAGACCGGGACAGGGGATAACTATGGCTACACCTTC.

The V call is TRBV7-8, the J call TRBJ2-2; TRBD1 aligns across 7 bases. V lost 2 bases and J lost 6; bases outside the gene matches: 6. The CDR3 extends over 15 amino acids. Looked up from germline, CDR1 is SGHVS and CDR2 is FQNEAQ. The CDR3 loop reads CASSLLSQGAGELFF. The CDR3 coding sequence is TGTGCCAGCAGCTTACTTAGCCAGGGGGCCGGGGAGCTGTTTTTT.

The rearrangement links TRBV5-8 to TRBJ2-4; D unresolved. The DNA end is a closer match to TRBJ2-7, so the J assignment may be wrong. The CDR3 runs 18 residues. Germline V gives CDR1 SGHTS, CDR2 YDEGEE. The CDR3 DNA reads TGTGCCAGCAGCCACCTCCTTTCCGCCGTCTTTATTTCCTACGAGCAGTACTTC. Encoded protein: CASSHLLSAVFISYEQYF.

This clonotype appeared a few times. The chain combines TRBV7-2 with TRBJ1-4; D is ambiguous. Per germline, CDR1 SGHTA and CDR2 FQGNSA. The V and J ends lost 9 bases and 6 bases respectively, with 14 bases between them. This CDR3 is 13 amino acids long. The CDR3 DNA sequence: TGTGCCAGTAGTGGGCAGGCGTATGAAAAACTGTTTTTT. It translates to CASSGQAYEKLFF.

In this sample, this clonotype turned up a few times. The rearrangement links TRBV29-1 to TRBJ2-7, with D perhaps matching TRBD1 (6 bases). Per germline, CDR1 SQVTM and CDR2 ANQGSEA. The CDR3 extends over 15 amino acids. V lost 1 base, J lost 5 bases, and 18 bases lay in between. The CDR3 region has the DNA TGCAGCGTTGAAGGCGGGTCAGGGGCCATGGACGAGCAGTACTTC. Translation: CSVEGGSGAMDEQYF.

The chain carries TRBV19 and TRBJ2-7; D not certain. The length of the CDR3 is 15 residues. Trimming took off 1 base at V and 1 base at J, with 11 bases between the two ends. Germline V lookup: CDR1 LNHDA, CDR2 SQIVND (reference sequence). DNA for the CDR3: TGTGCCAGTAGTATAGGTGCCGCACCGTCCTACGAGCAGTACTTC. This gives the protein CASSIGAAPSYEQYF.

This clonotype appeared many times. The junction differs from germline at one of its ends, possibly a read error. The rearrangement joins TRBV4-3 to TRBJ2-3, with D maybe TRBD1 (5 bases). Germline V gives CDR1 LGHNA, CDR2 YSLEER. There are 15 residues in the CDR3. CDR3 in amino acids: CASSQGTGSTDTQYF. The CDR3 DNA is TGTGCCAGCAGCCAAGGAACAGGTAGCACAGATACGCAGTATTTT.

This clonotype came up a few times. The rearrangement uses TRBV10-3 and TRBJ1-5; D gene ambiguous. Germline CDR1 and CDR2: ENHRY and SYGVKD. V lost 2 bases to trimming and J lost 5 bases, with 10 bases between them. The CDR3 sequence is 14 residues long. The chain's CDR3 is CAISETVEYQPQHF. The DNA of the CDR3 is TGTGCCATCAGTGAGACAGTTGAATATCAGCCCCAGCATTTT.

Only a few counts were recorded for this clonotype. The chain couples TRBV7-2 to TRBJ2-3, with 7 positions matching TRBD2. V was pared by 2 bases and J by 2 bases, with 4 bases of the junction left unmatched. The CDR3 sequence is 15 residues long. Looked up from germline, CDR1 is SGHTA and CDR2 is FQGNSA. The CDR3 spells CASSLSGDYTDTQYF. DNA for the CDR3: TGTGCCAGCAGCTTAAGCGGGGACTACACAGATACGCAGTATTTT.

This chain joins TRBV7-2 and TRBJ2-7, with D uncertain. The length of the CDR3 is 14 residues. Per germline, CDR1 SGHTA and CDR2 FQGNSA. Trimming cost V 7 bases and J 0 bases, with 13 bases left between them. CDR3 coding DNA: TGTGCCAGCACCCTAGACACTGGCTCCTACGAGCAGTACTTC. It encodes CASTLDTGSYEQYF.

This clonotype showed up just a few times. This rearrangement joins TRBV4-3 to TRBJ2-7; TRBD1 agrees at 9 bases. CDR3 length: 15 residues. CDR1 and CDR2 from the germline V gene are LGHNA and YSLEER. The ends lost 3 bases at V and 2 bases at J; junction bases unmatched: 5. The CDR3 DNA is TGCGCCAGCAGCCACCTGGGACAGGGCCCCTACGAGCAGTACTTC. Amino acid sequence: CASSHLGQGPYEQYF.

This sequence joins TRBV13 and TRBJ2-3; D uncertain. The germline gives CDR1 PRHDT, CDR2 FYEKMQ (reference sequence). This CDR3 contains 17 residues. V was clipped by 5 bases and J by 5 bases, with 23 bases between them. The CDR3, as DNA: TGTGCCAGCAGCCTAACTGAGAACCAGTGGTGGGGAGATACGCAGTATTTT. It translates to CASSLTENQWWGDTQYF.

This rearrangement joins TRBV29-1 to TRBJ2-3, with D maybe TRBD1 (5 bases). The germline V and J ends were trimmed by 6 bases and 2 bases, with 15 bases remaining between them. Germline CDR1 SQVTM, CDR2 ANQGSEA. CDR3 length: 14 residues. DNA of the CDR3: TGCAGCGTGATCAGGGTGGGGCTCACAGATACGCAGTATTTT. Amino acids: CSVIRVGLTDTQYF.

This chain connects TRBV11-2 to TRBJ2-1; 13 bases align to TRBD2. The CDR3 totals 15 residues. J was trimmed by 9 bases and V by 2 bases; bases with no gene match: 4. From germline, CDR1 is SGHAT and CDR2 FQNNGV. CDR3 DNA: TGTGCCAGCAGCTTAACTAGCGGGAGGGCCAGTGAGCAGTTCTTC. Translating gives CASSLTSGRASEQFF.

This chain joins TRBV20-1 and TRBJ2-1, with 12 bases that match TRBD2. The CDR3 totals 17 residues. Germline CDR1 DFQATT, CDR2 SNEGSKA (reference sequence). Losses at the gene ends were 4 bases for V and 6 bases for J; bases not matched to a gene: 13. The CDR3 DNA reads TGCAGTGCTATTCTAGCGGGGGGGCCTAGAGGTTTCAATGAGCAGTTCTTC. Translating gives CSAILAGGPRGFNEQFF.

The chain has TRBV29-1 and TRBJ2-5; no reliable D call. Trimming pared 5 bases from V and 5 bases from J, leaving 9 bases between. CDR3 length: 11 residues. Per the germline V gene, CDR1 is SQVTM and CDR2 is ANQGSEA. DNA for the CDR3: TGCAGCGTTTTAGGAAGTGAGACCCAGTACTTC. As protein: CSVLGSETQYF.

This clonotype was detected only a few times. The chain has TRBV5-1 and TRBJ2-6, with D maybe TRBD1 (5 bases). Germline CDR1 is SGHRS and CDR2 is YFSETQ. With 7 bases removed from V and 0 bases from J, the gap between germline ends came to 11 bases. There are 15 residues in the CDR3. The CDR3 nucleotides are TGCGCCAGCCAGGGATCGAGCTCTGGGGCCAACGTCCTGACTTTC. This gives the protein CASQGSSSGANVLTF.

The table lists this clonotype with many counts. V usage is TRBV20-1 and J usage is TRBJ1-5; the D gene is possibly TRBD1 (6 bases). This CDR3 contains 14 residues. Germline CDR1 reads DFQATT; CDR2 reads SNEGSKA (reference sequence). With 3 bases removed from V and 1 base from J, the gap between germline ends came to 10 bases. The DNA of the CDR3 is TGCAGTGCTAGGGTAGGGGGAAGCAATCAGCCCCAGCATTTT. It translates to CSARVGGSNQPQHF.

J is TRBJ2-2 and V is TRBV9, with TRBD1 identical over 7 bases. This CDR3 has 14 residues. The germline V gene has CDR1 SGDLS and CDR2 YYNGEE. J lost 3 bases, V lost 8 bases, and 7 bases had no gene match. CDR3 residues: CASTDRVDTGELFF. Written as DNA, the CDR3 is TGTGCCAGTACCGACAGGGTGGACACCGGGGAGCTGTTTTTT.

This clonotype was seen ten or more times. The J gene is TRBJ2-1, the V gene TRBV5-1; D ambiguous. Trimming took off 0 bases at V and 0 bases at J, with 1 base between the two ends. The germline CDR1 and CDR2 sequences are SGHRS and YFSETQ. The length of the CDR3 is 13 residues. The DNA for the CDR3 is TGCGCCAGCAGCTTGGACTCCTACAATGAGCAGTTCTTC. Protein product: CASSLDSYNEQFF.

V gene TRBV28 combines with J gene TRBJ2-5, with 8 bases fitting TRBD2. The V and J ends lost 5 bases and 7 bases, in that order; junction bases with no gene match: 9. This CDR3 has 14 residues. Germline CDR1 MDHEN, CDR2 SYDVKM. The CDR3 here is CASSPRGGPGTQYF. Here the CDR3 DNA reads TGTGCCAGCAGTCCCCGGGGGGGGCCCGGGACCCAGTACTTC.

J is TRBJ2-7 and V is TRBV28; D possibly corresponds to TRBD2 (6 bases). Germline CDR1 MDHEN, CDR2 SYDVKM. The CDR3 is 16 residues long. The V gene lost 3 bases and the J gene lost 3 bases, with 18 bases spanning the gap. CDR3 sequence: CASSFSLGLAFYEQYF. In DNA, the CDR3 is TGTGCCAGCAGTTTTAGTTTGGGACTCGCATTCTACGAGCAGTACTTC. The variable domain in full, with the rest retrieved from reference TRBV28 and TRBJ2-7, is DVKVTQSSRYLVKRTGEKVFLECVQDMDHENMFWYRQDPGLGLRLIYFSYDVKMKEKGDIPEGYSVSREKKERFSLILESASTNQTSMYLCASSFSLGLAFYEQYFGPGTRLTVT.

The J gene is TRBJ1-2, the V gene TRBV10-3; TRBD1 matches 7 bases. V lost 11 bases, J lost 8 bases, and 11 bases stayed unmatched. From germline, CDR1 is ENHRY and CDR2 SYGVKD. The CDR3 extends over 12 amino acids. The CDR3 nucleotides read TGTGCCGGGGGGCGACAGGGAGAGGGCTACACCTTC. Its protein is CAGGRQGEGYTF.

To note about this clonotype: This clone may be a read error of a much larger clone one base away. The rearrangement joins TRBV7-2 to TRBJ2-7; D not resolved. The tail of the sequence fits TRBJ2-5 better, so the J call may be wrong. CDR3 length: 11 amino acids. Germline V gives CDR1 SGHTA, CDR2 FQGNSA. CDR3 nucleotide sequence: TGTGTCAGCAGCGAGTGGGAGACCCAGTACTTC. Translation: CVSSEWETQYF.

The CDR3 loop is CASSYDSLQETQYF. For the CDR3, the DNA is TGTGCCAGCAGTTATGACAGCTTACAAGAGACCCAGTACTTC. The chain joins TRBV6-2 or TRBV6-3 to TRBJ2-5; D possibly corresponds to TRBD1 (5 bases). Per germline, CDR1 MNHEY and CDR2 SVGEGT. CDR3 size: 14 residues. Trimming pared 3 bases from V and 2 bases from J, leaving 10 bases between.